Following are 22 T cell receptor beta chains from one sample sequenced in a study of shared clonotypes between healthy human individuals. Sequenced by immunoSEQ multiplex PCR; TCRdb stores in-frame clones only, minus some. The sample records about 1 million clones, 70% to 80% being singletons. The source material was memory CD4+ T cells sorted from blood. Subset reported: CD45RA-negative fraction. These receptors were obtained from a young man in good health.

As DNA, the CDR3 is TGCGCCAGCAGCCAAGATTGGGAGGGCACCGGGGAGCTGTTTTTT. It specifies CASSQDWEGTGELFF. The rearrangement joins TRBV4-1 to TRBJ2-2; the match to TRBD2 covers 7 bases. Per germline, CDR1 MGHRA and CDR2 YSYEKL. V lost 0 bases, J lost 4 bases, and 2 bases stayed unmatched. CDR3 length: 15 amino acids.

Concerning this clone: The same CDR3 can be traced to other DNA sequences in this sample. The chain has TRBV19 and TRBJ1-5, with D maybe TRBD1 (6 bases). The CDR3 runs to 13 residues. Looked up from germline, CDR1 is LNHDA and CDR2 is SQIVND (reference sequence). V dropped 8 bases and J dropped 2 bases, with 10 bases sitting between them. CDR3 amino acids: CASSSGGNQPQHF. For the CDR3, the DNA is TGTGCCAGTTCATCAGGGGGCAATCAGCCCCAGCATTTT.

The CDR3 DNA reads TGTGCCAGCAGTGCAGGGGGTCGCGACGGTGGCTACACCTTC. This sequence encodes CASSAGGRDGGYTF. The chain recombines TRBV25-1 with TRBJ1-2; 7 bases are a match to TRBD1. V shed 4 bases, J shed 7 bases, and the junction held 9 bases outside the gene matches. CDR1 is MGHDK, CDR2 SYGVNS, per germline. The CDR3 sequence is 14 residues long.

The gene calls are TRBV27 and TRBJ2-2; 13 nucleotides agree with TRBD2. The germline CDR1 and CDR2 sequences are MNHEY and SMNVEV (reference sequence). V was clipped by 2 bases and J by 6 bases; unmatched bases: 6. CDR3 size: 17 residues. The CDR3 nucleotides are TGTGCCAGCAGTTTACCCCGACTAGCGGGAGGTTCCGGGGAGCTGTTTTTT. This gives the protein CASSLPRLAGGSGELFF.

This clone was seen just once. The chain is built from TRBV6-1 and TRBJ2-3; 12 bases align to TRBD2. CDR3 length: 13 amino acids. Germline CDR1 is MNHNS and CDR2 is SASEGT. V was pared by 8 bases and J by 5 bases, with 2 bases of the junction left unmatched. The CDR3 is CASRLAGVDTQYF. For the CDR3, the DNA is TGTGCCAGCCGACTAGCGGGAGTAGATACGCAGTATTTT.

The chain employs TRBV5-1 and TRBJ1-6; no clear D. This CDR3 contains 14 residues. CDR1 and CDR2 from the germline V gene are SGHRS and YFSETQ. V lost 0 bases to trimming and J lost 11 bases, with 12 bases between them. The DNA of the CDR3 is TGCGCCAGCAGCTTGGAGTCCCAAGGGACACCCCTCCACTTT. Its translation: CASSLESQGTPLHF.

The V gene is TRBV29-1, the J gene TRBJ2-1; 8 bases match TRBD2. CDR3 length equals 14 residues. Germline V CDR1 and CDR2: SQVTM, ANQGSEA. V lost 7 bases, J lost 2 bases, and 7 bases stayed unmatched. CDR3 coding DNA: TGCAGCGCTAAGCGGGAGTTGACCTACAATGAGCAGTTCTTC. Protein product: CSAKRELTYNEQFF.

The chain recombines TRBV2 with TRBJ2-5, with D unresolved. The CDR3 consists of 11 residues. V was cut by 7 bases and J by 7 bases, with 10 bases left in between. Germline CDR1 reads SNHLY; CDR2 reads FYNNEI. CDR3 coding DNA: TGTGCCAGCACTCGCTCTGGGACCCAGTACTTC. It is translated as CASTRSGTQYF.

This chain uses TRBV9 with TRBJ2-3; 9 nucleotides agree with TRBD2. The V gene end was trimmed by 4 bases and the J gene end by 1 base; junction bases not matched to a gene: 7. The CDR3 is 16 amino acids. Germline V gene sequence: CDR1 SGDLS, CDR2 YYNGEE. In nucleotides, the CDR3 is TGTGCCAGCAGCCTGCGGGAGGGGAGGGGCACAGATACGCAGTATTTT. Translating gives CASSLREGRGTDTQYF.

V and J are TRBV30 and TRBJ1-6; D not certain. V was trimmed by 6 bases and J by 4 bases, leaving 10 bases between them. Germline CDR1 is GTSNPN and CDR2 is SVGIG (reference sequence). The CDR3 is made up of 13 amino acids. The CDR3 DNA reads TGTGCCTGTGAAACGGAATATAATTCACCCCTCCACTTT. Translation: CACETEYNSPLHF.

Notes on this clone: The CDR3 carries no conserved terminal phenylalanine or tryptophan, so it likely arises from a read error. The chain carries TRBV5-8 and TRBJ1-2, with unresolved D. Trimming took off 8 bases at V and 2 bases at J, with 13 bases between the two ends. This CDR3 is 13 amino acids long. Looked up from germline, CDR1 is SGHTS and CDR2 is YDEGEE. This CDR3 reads CASRPGGNYGYTL. DNA of the CDR3: TGTGCCAGTCGGCCTGGTGGGAACTATGGCTACACCCTC.

The gene calls are TRBV6-5 and TRBJ2-7, with D perhaps given as TRBD1 or TRBD2 (5 bases each). From germline, CDR1 is MNHEY and CDR2 SVGAGI. V lost 6 bases, J lost 2 bases, and 17 bases lay in between. CDR3 length: 15 amino acids. The CDR3 nucleotides read TGTGCCAGCAGCACTTCCTGGGGGATCGCCTACGAGCAGTACTTC. Protein product: CASSTSWGIAYEQYF.

In the case of this clone: Other DNA sequences in the sample encode the same CDR3. This rearrangement joins TRBV5-4 to TRBJ2-5; 9 nucleotides agree with TRBD2. Germline CDR1 is SGHNT and CDR2 is YYREEE (reference sequence). Unmatched junction bases numbered 4, after V lost 2 bases and J lost 5 bases. The CDR3 has 14 amino acids. The CDR3 loop is CASSLAGGGETQYF. CDR3 in DNA: TGTGCCAGCAGCTTAGCGGGGGGCGGGGAGACCCAGTACTTC.

The rearrangement links TRBV10-3 to TRBJ1-5; D is unresolved. CDR1 and CDR2 from the germline V gene are ENHRY and SYGVKD. The V end was cut by 1 base, the J end by 0 bases, with 4 bases between. The CDR3 covers 14 residues. This CDR3 is CAISEWDSNQPQHF. CDR3 coding DNA: TGTGCCATCAGTGAGTGGGATAGCAATCAGCCCCAGCATTTT.

The V call is TRBV6-6, the J call TRBJ2-7; D is perhaps TRBD1 or TRBD2 (5 bases each). The V gene's germline CDR1 is MNHNY and CDR2 SVGAGI (reference sequence). V was clipped by 4 bases and J by 11 bases, with 15 bases between them. This CDR3 spans 12 amino acids. In DNA form, the CDR3 reads TGTGCCAGCAGTTCCGGGACCTCGGGCGAGTACTTC. This translates into CASSSGTSGEYF.

The chain recombines TRBV10-3 with TRBJ2-1; the match to TRBD2 covers 8 bases. V was clipped by 7 bases and J by 5 bases; unmatched bases: 4. Germline CDR1 is ENHRY and CDR2 is SYGVKD. This CDR3 comprises 13 residues. The DNA for the CDR3 is TGTGCCATCACCGGGGGGGGAGACAATGAGCAGTTCTTC. The encoded protein is CAITGGGDNEQFF.

V and J are TRBV5-1 and TRBJ2-3, with D unresolved. The CDR3 has 15 residues. Per germline, CDR1 SGHRS and CDR2 YFSETQ. The V end lost 1 base, the J end lost 3 bases, and 12 bases lay between the germline ends. The CDR3: CASSLPAARTDTQYF. CDR3 coding DNA: TGCGCCAGCAGCTTGCCCGCGGCCCGGACAGATACGCAGTATTTT.

This chain's CDR3 is CASRLRDRELNEQFF. In DNA form, the CDR3 reads TGTGCCAGCAGGCTCCGGGACAGGGAATTAAATGAGCAGTTCTTC. The V and J genes are TRBV2 and TRBJ2-1; 9 bases fit TRBD1. This CDR3 region has 15 residues. The germline gives CDR1 SNHLY, CDR2 FYNNEI. The junction had 10 bases not matched to a gene; V was cut back by 6 bases and J by 7 bases.

This clone was recorded a few times. The CDR3 is CASSSGMSSNQPQHF. The CDR3 nucleotides read TGTGCCAGCAGTTCCGGGATGTCGAGCAATCAGCCCCAGCATTTT. The rearrangement joins TRBV7-9 to TRBJ1-5; D is unresolved. The ends were cut back, 6 bases at V and 1 base at J, with 13 bases in the middle. This CDR3 contains 15 residues. The germline gives CDR1 SEHNR, CDR2 FQNEAQ (reference sequence).

J is TRBJ2-1 and V is TRBV30; 10 bases agree with TRBD2. Losses at the gene ends were 0 bases for V and 7 bases for J; bases not matched to a gene: 12. The CDR3 length is 17 residues. Germline CDR1 GTSNPN, CDR2 SVGIG (reference sequence). This CDR3 reads CAWSVTAGGVWSNEQFF. The CDR3 coding sequence is TGTGCCTGGAGTGTAACAGCGGGGGGGGTTTGGTCGAATGAGCAGTTCTTC.

This rearrangement joins TRBV19 to TRBJ2-7, with D possibly matching TRBD1 (5 bases). V lost 3 bases, J lost 4 bases, and 10 bases lay in between. Germline V gene lookup returns CDR1 LNHDA and CDR2 SQIVND (reference sequence). The CDR3 runs 13 residues. The CDR3 coding sequence is TGTGCCAGTAGTATCGGCAGGGAATACGAGCAGTACTTC. This translates into CASSIGREYEQYF.

The V and J genes are TRBV6-1 and TRBJ1-3; no clear D. V was cut by 1 base and J by 3 bases, with 16 bases left in between. Per the germline V gene, CDR1 is MNHNS and CDR2 is SASEGT. The CDR3 has 17 residues. CDR3: CASSEGGLGINGNTIYF. Here the CDR3 DNA reads TGTGCCAGCAGTGAAGGGGGTCTAGGCATTAATGGAAACACCATATATTTT.